One sample yielded the 27 T cell receptor beta chains listed below, sequenced in a study of T cells after posttransplantation cyclophosphamide. Sequencing used immunoSEQ multiplex PCR; TCRdb keeps in-frame clones, though not all of them. The table has around 18,000 clones, roughly 76% seen once; the top ten hold around a third. A marrow graft followed busulfan-fludarabine conditioning, with cyclophosphamide on days +3 and +4. The specimen comprised CD8+ T cells sorted from PBMCs, sampled approximately 2,000 days after a stem cell transplant with posttransplant cyclophosphamide. These TCRs come from a female patient aged 40-50 years who received an allogeneic stem cell transplant from a related donor, was CMV-positive, and had no GVHD. The T cells may come from the graft donor.

This chain joins TRBV7-9 and TRBJ1-1; perhaps TRBD1 as D (5 bases). Germline CDR1 and CDR2: SEHNR and FQNEAQ (reference sequence). CDR3 length: 15 amino acids. Trimming stripped 5 bases from V and 3 bases from J, with 16 bases between. As DNA, the CDR3 is TGTGCCAGCAGCATCATAACAGGTAGCCACACTGAAGCTTTCTTT. This codes for CASSIITGSHTEAFF.

The chain uses TRBV5-5 and TRBJ1-3, with D tentatively TRBD1 (5 bases). CDR1 and CDR2 from the germline V gene are SGHKS and YYEKEE (reference sequence). This CDR3 spans 14 amino acids. Trimming stripped 4 bases from V and 4 bases from J, with 12 bases between. The CDR3 region has the DNA TGTGCCAGCAGCCAACCGACAGCAGGAAACACCATATATTTT. As protein: CASSQPTAGNTIYF.

The chain uses TRBV30 and TRBJ2-1; 10 bases align to TRBD2. V was clipped by 5 bases and J by 7 bases; unmatched bases: 11. Germline V gene sequence: CDR1 GTSNPN, CDR2 SVGIG (reference sequence). The CDR3 runs 15 residues. The CDR3 DNA follows: TGTGCCTGGGAGACTAGCGGGTTCCCTGGGAATGAGCAGTTCTTC. Amino acid sequence: CAWETSGFPGNEQFF. The entire variable domain, with the rest obtained from reference TRBV30 and TRBJ2-1, is as follows: SQTIHQWPATLVQPVGSPLSLECTVEGTSNPNLYWYRQAAGRGLQLLFYSVGIGQISSEVPQNLSASRPQDRQFILSSKKLLLSDSGFYLCAWETSGFPGNEQFFGPGTRLTVL.

This chain connects TRBV7-7 to TRBJ2-7; 8 bases match TRBD2. The CDR3 length is 13 residues. Trimming cost V 5 bases and J 7 bases; bases outside gene matches: 7. Looked up from germline, CDR1 is SSHAT and CDR2 is FNYEAQ (reference sequence). The CDR3 sequence: CASSPGGGKEQYF. CDR3 bases: TGTGCCAGCAGCCCTGGCGGGGGGAAGGAGCAGTACTTC.

V usage is TRBV7-9 and J usage is TRBJ2-3, with a possible D match to TRBD2 (6 bases). Germline V gene data show CDR1 as SEHNR and CDR2 as FQNEAQ (reference sequence). This CDR3 contains 17 residues. Trimming shortened V by 2 bases and J by 0 bases, and 15 bases separated the two germline ends. In nucleotides, the CDR3 is TGTGCCAGCAGCTTACTCACCTCCCTAGCGAGCACAGATACGCAGTATTTT. It codes for CASSLLTSLASTDTQYF.

The chain links TRBV5-1 to TRBJ2-7; 11 bases are a match to TRBD2. Germline CDR1 reads SGHRS; CDR2 reads YFSETQ. V lost 4 bases, J lost 3 bases, and 6 bases stayed unmatched. The CDR3 totals 15 residues. CDR3 DNA: TGCGCCAGCAGCATCTCTAGCGGGGGGTTCTACGAGCAGTACTTC. Amino acid sequence: CASSISSGGFYEQYF.

The chain couples TRBV13 to TRBJ1-4, with D hard to call. CDR3 length: 14 amino acids. Deletions cut 4 bases from V and 7 bases from J, with 13 bases between. Germline V gene data show CDR1 as PRHDT and CDR2 as FYEKMQ (reference sequence). CDR3: CASSSGLRVEKLFF. As DNA, the CDR3 is TGTGCCAGCAGCTCTGGACTAAGGGTTGAAAAACTGTTTTTT.

This chain joins TRBV27 and TRBJ2-3; D gene ambiguous. The CDR3 contains 17 residues. Germline V gene lookup returns CDR1 MNHEY and CDR2 SMNVEV (reference sequence). Trimming shortened V by 9 bases and J by 2 bases, and 24 bases separated the two germline ends. The CDR3 region is CARRESRQWSLTDTQYF. The DNA of the CDR3 is TGTGCCAGACGAGAGAGCCGTCAGTGGAGCCTCACAGATACGCAGTATTTT.

The chain uses TRBV7-9 and TRBJ2-5; D may be TRBD2 (6 bases). V gave up 2 bases and J gave up 4 bases, with 14 bases separating them. The CDR3 contains 15 residues. The germline V gene has CDR1 SEHNR and CDR2 FQNEAQ (reference sequence). The CDR3 spells CASSLTVGGGETQYF. The CDR3 coding sequence is TGTGCCAGCAGCTTAACTGTCGGGGGTGGAGAGACCCAGTACTTC.

The chain carries TRBV10-2 and TRBJ2-5; D is possibly TRBD1 (5 bases). This CDR3 is 15 amino acids long. Germline lookup yields CDR1 WSHSY and CDR2 SAAADI. Trimming stripped 6 bases from V and 5 bases from J, with 19 bases between. The CDR3 sequence: CASRSGARAGETQYF. In DNA, the CDR3 is TGCGCCAGCAGGAGTGGCGCCAGGGCCGGGGAGACCCAGTACTTC.

This clone has just one count. This chain uses TRBV6-5 with TRBJ2-7, with TRBD1 matching over 7 bases. The CDR3 covers 14 residues. Per germline, CDR1 MNHEY and CDR2 SVGAGI. Trimming cost V 2 bases and J 1 base; bases outside gene matches: 2. DNA for the CDR3: TGTGCCAGCAGTTACCAGACAGGGTCCTACGAGCAGTACTTC. Amino acids: CASSYQTGSYEQYF.

This rearrangement joins TRBV6-5 to TRBJ1-4, with 7 bases lining up with TRBD1. The V and J ends lost 6 bases and 8 bases, in that order; junction bases with no gene match: 12. This CDR3 comprises 15 residues. The V gene's germline CDR1 is MNHEY and CDR2 SVGAGI. CDR3 residues: CASSLTGAVQEKLFF. CDR3 nucleotides: TGTGCCAGCAGCCTTACAGGGGCGGTTCAGGAAAAACTGTTTTTT.

The chain links TRBV7-2 to TRBJ1-5; 10 bases match TRBD1. Germline-derived CDR1 and CDR2 are SGHTA and FQGNSA. Unmatched junction bases numbered 1, after V lost 4 bases and J lost 4 bases. The CDR3 length is 14 residues. The CDR3 sequence is CASSWTGGNQPQHF. In DNA, the CDR3 is TGTGCCAGCAGCTGGACAGGGGGAAATCAGCCCCAGCATTTT. Filled out from reference TRBV7-2 and TRBJ1-5, the complete variable domain reads GAGVSQSPSNKVTEKGKDVELRCDPISGHTALYWYRQSLGQGLEFLIYFQGNSAPDKSGLPSDRFSAERTGGSVSTLTIQRTQQEDSAVYLCASSWTGGNQPQHFGDGTRLSIL.

This rearrangement joins TRBV11-1 to TRBJ1-1; D is unclear. Trimming shortened V by 0 bases and J by 1 base, and 9 bases separated the two germline ends. This CDR3 is built from 15 residues. Germline CDR1 reads SGHAT; CDR2 reads FQDESV (reference sequence). CDR3 coding DNA: TGTGCCAGCAGCTTAGCGAAGCGGAGGAACACTGAAGCTTTCTTT. Translation gives CASSLAKRRNTEAFF.

This clone was found a few times. J is TRBJ1-6 and V is TRBV27, with a possible D match to TRBD1 (6 bases). V was cut by 4 bases and J by 6 bases, with 13 bases left in between. The CDR3 covers 15 residues. Germline V gives CDR1 MNHEY, CDR2 SMNVEV (reference sequence). CDR3 residues: CASSSRDILNSPLHF. The CDR3 coding sequence is TGTGCCAGCAGTTCCCGGGACATCCTTAATTCACCCCTCCACTTT.

CDR3 nucleotide sequence: TGTGCCACCAGCAGTGGACAGGGGGCCAACGAGCAGTACTTC. This codes for CATSSGQGANEQYF. The V gene is TRBV15, the J gene TRBJ2-7; 11 bases are shared with TRBD1. The V and J ends lost 3 bases and 5 bases, in that order; junction bases with no gene match: 3. This CDR3 region has 14 residues. Germline-derived CDR1 and CDR2 are LNHNV and YYDKDF (reference sequence).

The chain recombines TRBV5-1 with TRBJ1-4; TRBD1 matches at 9 bases. This CDR3 spans 19 amino acids. From germline, CDR1 is SGHRS and CDR2 YFSETQ. V lost 3 bases, J lost 2 bases, and 14 bases stayed unmatched. The CDR3 DNA reads as TGCGCCAGCAGCTCCATGGACAGGGGAGATGGAGCGACTAATGAAAAACTGTTTTTT. The encoded protein is CASSSMDRGDGATNEKLFF.

The chain carries TRBV5-1 and TRBJ2-3; a weak D match, TRBD1 (5 bases). Germline assignment: CDR1 SGHRS and CDR2 YFSETQ. With 3 bases removed from V and 5 bases from J, the gap between germline ends came to 28 bases. The CDR3 is 19 residues long. The CDR3 region is CASSSFRVTDTQYLDTQYF. The CDR3 DNA sequence: TGCGCCAGCAGCTCCTTCAGGGTTACAGATACGCAGTATTTAGATACGCAGTATTTT.

The rearrangement links TRBV6-5 to TRBJ1-5; 9 bases line up with TRBD1. Germline CDR1 reads MNHEY; CDR2 reads SVGAGI. This CDR3 spans 14 amino acids. Germline trimming cut 2 bases from V and 5 bases from J; bases unmatched to any gene: 1. The CDR3 region has the DNA TGTGCCAGCAGTTACCGACAGGGGGATCAGCCCCAGCATTTT. It specifies CASSYRQGDQPQHF.

CDR3 region: CASRGTSGGDPFYEQYF. The CDR3, as DNA: TGCGCCAGCAGGGGGACTAGCGGGGGAGACCCTTTCTACGAGCAGTACTTC. The rearrangement joins TRBV5-1 to TRBJ2-7; 14 bases match TRBD2. This CDR3 comprises 17 residues. CDR1 is SGHRS and CDR2 is YFSETQ in the germline V gene. The trim removed 5 bases at V and 3 bases at J, leaving 10 bases unmatched.

The rearrangement uses TRBV9 and TRBJ2-1; TRBD2 aligns across 14 bases. V lost 3 bases to trimming and J lost 8 bases; unmatched junction nucleotides: 1. CDR3 length: 14 amino acids. Germline CDR1 SGDLS, CDR2 YYNGEE. CDR3 sequence reads: CASSGTSGGYEQFF. The CDR3 DNA follows: TGTGCCAGCAGCGGGACTAGCGGGGGGTATGAGCAGTTCTTC.

This CDR3 is CASSFGGRGQPQHF. The CDR3 DNA sequence: TGTGCCAGCAGTTTTGGGGGGAGGGGTCAGCCCCAGCATTTT. The chain joins TRBV27 to TRBJ1-5; TRBD1 might be the D (5 bases). Trimming cost V 3 bases and J 6 bases, with 12 bases left between them. Looked up from germline, CDR1 is MNHEY and CDR2 is SMNVEV (reference sequence). The CDR3 consists of 14 residues.

The chain combines TRBV23-1 with TRBJ2-2; 7 bases match TRBD1. TRBV23-1 belongs to the ORF category, with a function that is uncertain. After removal of 1 base from V and 4 bases from J, the junction contained 9 bases not matched to a gene. CDR3 size: 17 residues. CDR3 coding DNA: TGCGCCAGCAGTCAATGGACAGGTTTATCTTTCACCGGGGAGCTGTTTTTT. Protein sequence: CASSQWTGLSFTGELFF.

The chain carries TRBV29-1 and TRBJ2-1; no clear D gene. Trimming shortened V by 5 bases and J by 0 bases, and 8 bases separated the two germline ends. Germline CDR1 and CDR2: SQVTM and ANQGSEA. CDR3 length equals 13 residues. The CDR3 bases are TGCAGCGTTCGAGGCAGCTCCTACAATGAGCAGTTCTTC. Its protein product is CSVRGSSYNEQFF.

This clone has only one observation. The rearrangement joins TRBV7-9 to TRBJ1-6; no reliable D call. From germline, CDR1 is SEHNR and CDR2 FQNEAQ (reference sequence). The V end lost 3 bases, the J end lost 1 base, and 10 bases lay between the germline ends. CDR3 length equals 16 residues. The chain's CDR3 is CASSFDFGSYNSPLHF. For the CDR3, the DNA is TGTGCCAGCAGCTTCGACTTCGGGTCCTATAATTCACCCCTCCACTTT.

V usage is TRBV11-2 and J usage is TRBJ2-7; weak D call: TRBD1 (6 bases). The germline gives CDR1 SGHAT, CDR2 FQNNGV. This CDR3 spans 14 amino acids. V was shortened by 3 bases and J by 0 bases, with 9 bases between the two germline ends. CDR3 sequence reads: CASSFYRVSYEQYF. The DNA for the CDR3 is TGTGCCAGCAGCTTTTACAGGGTCTCCTACGAGCAGTACTTC.

This clone was counted a few times. The genes are TRBV27 and TRBJ2-7; 8 positions agree with TRBD1. The V segment lost 5 bases and the J segment 7 bases; nucleotides outside the gene matches: 7. CDR1 is MNHEY, CDR2 SMNVEV, per germline (reference sequence). The CDR3 runs to 13 residues. CDR3 sequence reads: CASSIGQGVEQYF. The CDR3 bases are TGTGCCAGCAGTATAGGACAGGGTGTTGAGCAGTACTTC.